This paragraph reports one T cell receptor (beta chain). Antigen: not known. The sample belongs to a study of T-cell memory formation after mild COVID-19. Study-level results: CD4+ contracting clones lay mainly in CM and EM, CD8+ ones in EMRA. Researchers found some responding clones in pre-infection memory, a sign that cross-reactive memory joined.

TCRdb reprocessed the 5' RACE reads with MiXCR, giving one entry per CDR3 protein. The data contain hundreds of thousands of distinct CDR3 sequences, around a sixth of them singletons. The CDR3 totals 13 residues. V shed 5 bases and J 1 base; nucleotides not matched to a gene: 2. Germline V gene data show CDR1 as SGHDT and CDR2 as YYEEEE. This clonotype was sampled from an adult woman who had mild COVID-19 (a few samples of this study predate the infection). Cell type and time point are not known. Sequenced input: PBMCs or a T cell subset sorted from them (not recorded which). The chain joins TRBV5-6 to TRBJ2-5, with TRBD1 matching 7 bases. The CDR3 sequence is CASRRQGQETQYF. The CDR3 coding sequence is TGTGCCAGCAGGAGACAGGGCCAAGAGACCCAGTACTTC.